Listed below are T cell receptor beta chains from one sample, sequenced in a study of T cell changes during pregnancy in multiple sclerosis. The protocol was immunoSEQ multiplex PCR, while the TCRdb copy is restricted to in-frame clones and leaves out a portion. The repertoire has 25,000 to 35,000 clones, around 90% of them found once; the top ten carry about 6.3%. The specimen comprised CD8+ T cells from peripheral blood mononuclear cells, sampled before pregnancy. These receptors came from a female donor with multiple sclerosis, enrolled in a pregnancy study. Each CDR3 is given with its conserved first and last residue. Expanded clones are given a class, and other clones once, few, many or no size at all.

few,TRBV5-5,CASSWDRGLEQYF
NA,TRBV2,CASSVWREGSGELFF
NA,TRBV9,CASSVAGTSDSYEQYF
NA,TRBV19,CASSIQETNTEAFF
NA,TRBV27,CASSVQGNEQFF
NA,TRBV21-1,CASSKDGGQVVEAFF
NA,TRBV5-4,CASSLVGRSSYEQYF
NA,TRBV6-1,CASSVPGQGHYEQYF
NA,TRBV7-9,CASSFGGGPNYGYTF
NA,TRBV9,CASSDGDEQYF
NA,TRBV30,CAWSDRQETQYF
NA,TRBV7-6,CASSQRTSRHEQYF
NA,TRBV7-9,CASSSHRASFYEQFF
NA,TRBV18,CGGTANANTGELFF
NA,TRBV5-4,CASSLLQGSYNEQFF
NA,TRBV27,CASSLYGTADLFF
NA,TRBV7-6,CASSLQGVQPQHF
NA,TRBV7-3,CASSLFGGDYEQYF
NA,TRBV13,CASSREGSWEQFF
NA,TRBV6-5,CASSMTGGEYNEQFF
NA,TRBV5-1,CASSLNSFMSLAGDTGELFF
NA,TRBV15,CATSTFRQGIANYGYTF
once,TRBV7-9,CASSFPTSGRAFSSYEQYF
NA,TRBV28,CASSLTSGRVSDIQYF
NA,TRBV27,CASSSTGAGNTIYF
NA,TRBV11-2,CASSLDRGFGYEQFF
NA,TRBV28,CASSFPQASGRAGETQYF
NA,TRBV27,CASSILDRDEQYF
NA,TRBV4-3,CASSQDQGGNEQFF
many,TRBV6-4,CASSDLGLATDTQYF